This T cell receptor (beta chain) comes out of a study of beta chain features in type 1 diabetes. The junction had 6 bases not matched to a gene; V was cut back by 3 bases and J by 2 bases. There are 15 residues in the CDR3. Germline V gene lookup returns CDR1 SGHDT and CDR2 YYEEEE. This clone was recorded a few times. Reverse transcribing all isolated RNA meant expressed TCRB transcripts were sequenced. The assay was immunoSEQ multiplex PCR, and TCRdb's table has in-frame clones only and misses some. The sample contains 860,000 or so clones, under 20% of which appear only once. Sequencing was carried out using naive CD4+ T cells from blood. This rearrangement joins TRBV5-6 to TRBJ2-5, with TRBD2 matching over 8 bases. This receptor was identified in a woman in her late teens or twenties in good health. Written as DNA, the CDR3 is TGTGCCAGCAGCTCACAACTAGCGGATCAAGAGACCCAGTACTTC. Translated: CASSSQLADQETQYF.